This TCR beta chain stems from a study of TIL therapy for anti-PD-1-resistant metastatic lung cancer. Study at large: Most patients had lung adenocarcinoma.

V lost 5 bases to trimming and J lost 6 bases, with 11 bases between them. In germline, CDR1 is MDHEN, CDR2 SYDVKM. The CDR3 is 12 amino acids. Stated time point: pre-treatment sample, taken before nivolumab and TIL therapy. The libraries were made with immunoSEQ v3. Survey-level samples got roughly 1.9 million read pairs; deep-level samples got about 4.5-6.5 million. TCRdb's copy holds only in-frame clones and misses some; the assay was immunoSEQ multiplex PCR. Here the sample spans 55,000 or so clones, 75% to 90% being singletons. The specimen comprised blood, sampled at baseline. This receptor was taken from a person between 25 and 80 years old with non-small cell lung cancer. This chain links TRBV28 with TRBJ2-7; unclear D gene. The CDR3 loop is CASSHPEPEQYF. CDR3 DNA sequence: TGTGCCAGCAGTCATCCAGAGCCCGAGCAGTACTTC.